These 11 T cell receptor beta chains share one sample of origin, sequenced in a study of control samples from healthy donors and cancer patients. TCRdb's table, derived via immunoSEQ multiplex PCR, lists solely in-frame clones and lacks some. The sample has over 90,000 clones; 92% are singletons. Sequenced sample: blood. The receptor set was obtained from a woman younger than 30 in good health.

Comment on this clone: The germline gene is not matched at one end of the junction; a read error may be the cause. The chain is built from TRBV7-7 and TRBJ2-5; 8 bases fit TRBD2. This CDR3 contains 15 residues. Germline V gives CDR1 SSHAT, CDR2 FNYEAQ (reference sequence). CDR3 nucleotide sequence: TGTGCTAGCAGCTTAGTAGCGGGGCCCCAAGAGACCCAGTACTTC. This codes for CASSLVAGPQETQYF. Full variable domain (rest looked up from reference TRBV7-7 and TRBJ2-5): GAGVSQSPRYKVTKRGQDVTLRCDPISSHATLYWYQQALGQGPEFLTYFNYEAQPDKSGLPSDRFSAERPEGSISTLTIQRTEQRDSAMYRCASSLVAGPQETQYFGPGTRLLVL.

V and J are TRBV7-6 and TRBJ2-2, with D uncertain. There are 15 residues in the CDR3. V shed 7 bases and J shed 0 bases, with 12 bases lying between them. From germline, CDR1 is SGHVS and CDR2 FNYEAQ. In DNA form, the CDR3 reads TGTGCCAGCATCACGACTGGTACGAACACCGGGGAGCTGTTTTTT. As protein: CASITTGTNTGELFF.

The chain joins TRBV12-5 to TRBJ2-7; 10 positions agree with TRBD2. Germline CDR1 reads LGHNT; CDR2 reads FRNRAP. The junction had 12 bases not matched to a gene; V was cut back by 7 bases and J by 3 bases. The CDR3 runs 16 residues. CDR3 in DNA: TGTGCTAGTGCCAATTTCGGACTAGCGGTCGGCTACGAGCAGTACTTC. It encodes CASANFGLAVGYEQYF.

In this sample, this clone turned up once. The rearrangement joins TRBV3-1 (or the pseudogene TRBV3-2) to TRBJ2-3, with D perhaps TRBD2 (5 bases). V was pared by 0 bases and J by 0 bases, with 10 bases between. The CDR3 runs to 16 residues. Germline V gives CDR1 LGHDT, CDR2 YNNKEL (reference sequence). The CDR3 DNA is TGTGCCAGCAGCCAAGATCCGGGAACAAGCACAGATACGCAGTATTTT. It specifies CASSQDPGTSTDTQYF.

Written as DNA, the CDR3 is TGTGCCAGCAGTCCATTGGGACGGAACTATGGCTACACCTTC. It codes for CASSPLGRNYGYTF. V usage is TRBV27 and J usage is TRBJ1-2; D is perhaps TRBD1 (5 bases). Germline loops: CDR1 MNHEY, CDR2 SMNVEV (reference sequence). CDR3 length: 14 amino acids. The ends were cut back, 5 bases at V and 2 bases at J, with 12 bases in the middle.

The rearrangement joins TRBV6-5 to TRBJ2-2, with TRBD2 matching 7 bases. CDR1 is MNHEY, CDR2 SVGAGI, per germline. J lost 6 bases, V lost 6 bases, and 10 bases had no gene match. The CDR3 totals 15 residues. The CDR3 spells CASRTGGGRPGELFF. As DNA, the CDR3 is TGTGCCAGCAGGACTGGGGGGGGAAGACCCGGGGAGCTGTTTTTT.

The genes are TRBV25-1 and TRBJ2-7, with unresolved D. Trimming removed 4 bases at V and 2 bases at J, with 6 bases between. The CDR3 runs 12 residues. Germline V CDR1 and CDR2: MGHDK, SYGVNS. The CDR3 nucleotides read TGTGCCAGCAGTGTGAGGCCCTACGAGCAGTACTTC. This encodes CASSVRPYEQYF.

The sample holds one count of this clone. The CDR3 here is CASSLPRPQETQYF. Here the CDR3 DNA reads TGTGCCAGCAGCCTCCCGCGCCCCCAAGAGACCCAGTACTTC. This rearrangement joins TRBV5-4 to TRBJ2-5; D is unresolved. This CDR3 has 14 residues. V lost 4 bases and J 1 base, leaving 11 bases between the germline ends. The V gene's germline CDR1 is SGHNT and CDR2 YYREEE (reference sequence).

This clone was seen only once. The CDR3 protein is CASSHGQANTEAFF. CDR3 nucleotides: TGCGCCAGCAGTCACGGACAGGCGAACACTGAAGCTTTCTTT. The chain carries TRBV23-1 and TRBJ1-1; 7 nucleotides align to TRBD1. TRBV23-1 is reported as an ORF; its role is uncertain. The CDR3 contains 14 residues. V shed 3 bases and J 1 base; nucleotides not matched to a gene: 2.

The chain recombines TRBV5-1 with TRBJ2-3; TRBD1 aligns across 7 bases. Germline V gene data show CDR1 as SGHRS and CDR2 as YFSETQ. The CDR3 has 15 amino acids. V dropped 8 bases and J dropped 5; count of bases not matched to a gene: 14. CDR3 amino acids: CASASTGSLGDTQYF. DNA of the CDR3: TGCGCCAGTGCCTCGACAGGGAGTTTAGGAGATACGCAGTATTTT.

The chain has TRBV9 and TRBJ2-1, with 7 bases fitting TRBD1. From germline, CDR1 is SGDLS and CDR2 YYNGEE. CDR3 length: 15 amino acids. After removal of 4 bases from V and 1 base from J, the junction contained 5 bases not matched to a gene. CDR3 bases: TGTGCCAGCAGCCCTGAGGGGGCATCCTACAATGAGCAGTTCTTC. The encoded protein is CASSPEGASYNEQFF.